This section outlines one T cell receptor beta chain sequence together with its context. Vbeta (60) and Jbeta (13) primers were used in the PCR. Sequencing was performed with immunoSEQ multiplex PCR; in TCRdb, only in-frame clones are kept and a portion is missing. The sample lists about 80,000 clones, over 65% seen once, with 2.5% to 4% in the top ten. This specimen belongs to a study of cytomegalovirus exposure and HLA in healthy donors. CDR3 length equals 13 residues. Trimming shortened V by 0 bases and J by 11 bases, and 13 bases separated the two germline ends. Germline V lookup: CDR1 LGHNA, CDR2 YNFKEQ.

The chain recombines TRBV4-2 with TRBJ2-5, with D maybe TRBD2 (5 bases). The sample taken for sequencing was PBMCs. This receptor was identified in a man over 45 in good health and CMV-seronegative. CDR3 sequence (DNA): TGTGCCAGCAGCCAAGATGCCTTGAGGGAGCAGTACTTC. Its translation is CASSQDALREQYF.